This TCR beta chain is drawn from a study of T cell changes during pregnancy in multiple sclerosis. This clone is a singleton in its sample. Clones were read by immunoSEQ multiplex PCR, and TCRdb kept only the in-frame ones, dropping some. The sample yields some 31,000 clones, roughly 90% seen once. CDR3 length equals 15 residues. V gave up 2 bases and J gave up 4 bases, with 9 bases separating them. The V gene's germline CDR1 is SEHNR and CDR2 FQNEAQ (reference sequence). The chain has TRBV7-9 and TRBJ2-6; D possibly corresponds to TRBD2 (5 bases). The material was CD8+ T cells from peripheral blood mononuclear cells, obtained in the second trimester of pregnancy. The sequence came from a female donor with multiple sclerosis, enrolled in a pregnancy study. CDR3 nucleotides: TGTGCCAGCAGCTTATTTAAGCGGGGGGCCAACGTCCTGACTTTC. Protein product: CASSLFKRGANVLTF. Drawing the rest from reference TRBV7-9 and TRBJ2-6, the complete variable domain is DTGVSQNPRHKITKRGQNVTFRCDPISEHNRLYWYRQTLGQGPEFLTYFQNEAQLEKSRLLSDRFSAERPKGSFSTLEIQRTEQGDSAMYLCASSLFKRGANVLTFGAGSRLTVL.